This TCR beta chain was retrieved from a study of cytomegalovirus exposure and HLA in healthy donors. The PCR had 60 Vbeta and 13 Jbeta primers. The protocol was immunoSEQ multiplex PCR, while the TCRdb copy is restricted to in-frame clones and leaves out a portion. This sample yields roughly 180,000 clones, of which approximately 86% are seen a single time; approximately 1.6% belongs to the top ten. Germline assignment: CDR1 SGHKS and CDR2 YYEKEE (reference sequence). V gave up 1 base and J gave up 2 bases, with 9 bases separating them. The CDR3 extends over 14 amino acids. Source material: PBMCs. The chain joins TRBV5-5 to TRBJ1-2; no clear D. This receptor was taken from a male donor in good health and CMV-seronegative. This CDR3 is CASSLQVQNYGYTF. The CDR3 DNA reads TGTGCCAGCAGCTTGCAGGTACAAAACTATGGCTACACCTTC.